This T cell receptor (beta chain) was sequenced during a study of CD8 T cells in ankylosing spondylitis (dated by TCRdb to about 2017). With respect to the entire study: The study profiled T cell receptor beta repertoires in healthy donors and ankylosing spondylitis patients to find disease-linked TCR variants. In total, the full study cohort was made up of roughly 100 healthy donors and 20 to 25 ankylosing spondylitis patients. Peripheral blood was sampled, and synovial fluid was additionally collected from ankylosing spondylitis patients. General findings and caveats noted by the study authors: Some motif variants had previously been reported in the synovial fluid and blood of reactive arthritis patients, which suggests shared mechanisms of disease initiation. According to the report, matched synovial fluid samples from ankylosing spondylitis patients were significantly enriched for the disease-linked clones. Blood from ankylosing spondylitis patients appeared to be characterized by a TCR beta motif made up of eight highly homologous amino acid variants. The disease-linked clones showed a CD8+ phenotype and occurred at relatively low frequencies in peripheral blood.

Sequencing was carried out with an Illumina HiSeq 2500. Quantitative 5'-RACE with molecular barcodes was used to prepare TCR beta libraries. The source study handled its data this way. A new computational method based on a probabilistic model of VDJ rearrangement was used to identify disease-linked TCR variants. The public reads were reanalyzed by TCRdb: fastp trimming at Q25, MiXCR alignment, in-frame beta chains only. All rows with the same CDR3 protein become a single entry with the most common DNA and genes. For this entry, the V and J calls and clone size follow TCRdb and not the study's own pipeline. This sample holds around 770,000 distinct CDR3 sequences; around 11% were observed only once. The top ten clonotypes cover under 0.6% of the sample. This clonotype was counted between two and nine times. This clone's antigen is unknown. Base qualities are not provided; no much larger clone lies one nucleotide away.

The CDR3 has 13 amino acids, counting the end cysteine and phenylalanine. The read is trimmed to its CDR3 DNA, 39 bases read in frame from base 1. V and J lose 6 bases and 2 bases, and a span of 12 bases separates them. CDR1 and CDR2, per the germline V gene (reference sequence), are DFQATT and SNEGSKA. In this chain, TRBV20-1 is recombined with TRBJ2-3, and possibly TRBD1, on 6 matching bases. The sequencing input was blood, either unsorted or a sorted T cell fraction (not recorded which). The sequence was collected from a male donor with ankylosing spondylitis. The base sequence is TGCAGTGCCGTCGGGACATACACAGATACGCAGTATTTT. This is translated as CSAVGTYTDTQYF.